This T cell receptor beta chain is from a study of identical twins. General observations from the study: Partly confounded zero-insertion analyses could result from invariant MAIT and iNKT cells.

One entry per CDR3 protein results from TCRdb running MiXCR on the 5' RACE reads. The table lists around 370,000 distinct CDR3 sequences, around 9% of them singletons, with roughly 8.7% in the top ten. This clonotype was found many times. Its antigen is as yet unknown. This CDR3 region has 15 residues. After removal of 5 bases from V and 3 bases from J, the junction contained 7 bases not matched to a gene. Germline CDR1 and CDR2: DFQATT and SNEGSKA (reference sequence). V is TRBV20-1 and J is TRBJ2-3; 11 nucleotides match TRBD2. This TCR was sampled from a woman aged 45-65 years in good health. The sequenced sample consisted of naive T cells sorted from blood. In nucleotides, the CDR3 is TGCAGTGCTGCTCGTAGCGGGAGGGGGACAGATACGCAGTATTTT. This codes for CSAARSGRGTDTQYF.